This T cell receptor (beta chain) was sequenced during a study of early T cells in non-severe SARS-CoV-2 infection (dated by TCRdb to the early 2020s). Looking at the study overall: Because TCR sequencing relied on bulk RNA taken from unsorted whole blood, pairing of alpha and beta chains was not possible. Beyond this particular receptor, the publication reports: Matching against VDJdb was skewed toward anti-spike CD8 responses, likely underestimated virus-specific expansions, and missed private and CD4 specificities.

The CDR3 numbers 15 residues from cysteine through phenylalanine. The kept DNA is CDR3 alone, 45 bases in frame from the first base. Based on the germline V gene (reference sequence), the CDR1 and CDR2 sequences are MNHEY and SMNVEV. V is cut by 5 bases and J by 0 bases, and the space between the germline ends is 14 bases. The table lists this clonotype with many counts. The antigen this receptor binds is unknown. No much larger clonotype is one base removed from it; base qualities were not supplied. Libraries came from 5' RACE. This sample was sequenced with a NextSeq 500. Unique molecular identifiers were attached to individual cDNA molecules in the TCR library protocol so that sequencing error and PCR bias could be corrected. Both TCR alpha and beta chains were sequenced, and tight co-correlation was observed between alpha and beta sequence abundances in each sample. In the paper's pipeline: Decombinator V4 was used to annotate the V gene, J gene and CDR3 of the TCR sequences. TCRs were defined as expanded if a significant change between any two time points was detected under a Poisson model with p below 0.0001. TCR abundances were normalised to the total number of TCRs sequenced per sample and expressed as counts per million. TRAV1-2 paired with TRAJ12, TRAJ20 or TRAJ33 defined MAIT TCRs, while TRAV10 paired with TRAJ18 defined iNKT TCRs. VDJdb, accessed 1 November 2021, was searched for CMV, EBV and SARS-CoV-2 annotated TCRs, excluding TCRs annotated for multiple antigens. In TCRdb, the public reads were trimmed at Q25 with fastp and aligned with MiXCR, with productive beta chains retained. Rows matching on CDR3 protein sequence are summarized as one entry with the most common DNA and genes. It is TCRdb's table, rather than the study itself, that gives the V and J calls and clone size. This sample gives more than 35,000 distinct CDR3 sequences in total; 5% to 6% of them show up just once. 30% of the sample goes to the ten largest clones.

A case-control design nested within a healthcare worker cohort in London, UK, was used, with weekly nasopharyngeal swab PCR tests and blood sampling performed. Healthcare workers were recruited during the week of the UK lockdown, between 23 and 31 March 2020, and followed weekly for up to 16 weeks. The chain couples TRBV27 to TRBJ2-7; TRBD1 might be the D gene, on 5 matching bases. The sequenced material came from whole blood. This clonotype was sampled from an adult who was a healthcare worker with PCR-confirmed SARS-CoV-2 infection or an uninfected control (not recorded which). The CDR3 here reads CASSPSTGNSYEQYF. At the DNA level, the sequence is TGTGCCAGCAGTCCCTCAACAGGTAACTCCTACGAGCAGTACTTC.